This T cell receptor beta chain stems from a study of blood T cell repertoires in COVID-19. TCRdb's table, derived via immunoSEQ multiplex PCR, lists solely in-frame clones and lacks some. Seen here are tens of thousands of clones, 70% to 80% observed once, and the top ten hold 2% to 2.5%. This receptor was obtained from a man between 65 and 85 years old with COVID-19, enrolled during active disease. The sequencing sample was made of peripheral blood.

CDR3 region: CASRRGAISYEQYF. The CDR3 nucleotides read TGCGCCAGCAGACGGGGGGCCATATCCTACGAGCAGTACTTC. V usage is TRBV5-1 and J usage is TRBJ2-7; D is possibly TRBD2 (7 bases). Germline lookup yields CDR1 SGHRS and CDR2 YFSETQ. The length of the CDR3 is 14 residues. V was shortened by 5 bases and J by 1 base, with 13 bases between the two germline ends.